Following are 2 T cell receptor beta chains from one sample sequenced in a study of somatic mutations in cytotoxic T cells in rheumatoid arthritis. Clones were read by immunoSEQ multiplex PCR, and TCRdb kept only the in-frame ones, dropping some. This repertoire shows more than 15,000 clones, approximately 69% found once; its top ten account for about 5.4%. Specimen: CD8+ T cells sorted from blood. Every receptor here comes from a man aged 60-69 years in good health.

A few counts support this clone. The rearrangement uses TRBV9 and TRBJ2-1; a weak D match, TRBD1 (5 bases). This CDR3 has 14 amino acids. V lost 7 bases to trimming and J lost 2 bases, with 13 bases between them. The V gene's germline CDR1 is SGDLS and CDR2 YYNGEE. The DNA for the CDR3 is TGTGCCAGCGGTTCAGTAGGGGCCTACAATGAGCAGTTCTTC. It translates to CASGSVGAYNEQFF.

The chain joins TRBV9 to TRBJ2-1; D possibly corresponds to TRBD2 (5 bases). V lost 0 bases, J lost 1 base, and 11 bases lay in between. In germline, CDR1 is SGDLS, CDR2 YYNGEE. The CDR3 is 16 residues long. CDR3 sequence: CASSVVASGSYNEQFF. CDR3 nucleotide sequence: TGTGCCAGCAGCGTAGTTGCGTCGGGGTCCTACAATGAGCAGTTCTTC.